Listed here is a single T cell receptor beta chain. Antigen specificity is unknown. The data are from a study of shared clonotypes between healthy human individuals. The CDR3 length is 16 residues. After removal of 2 bases from V and 4 bases from J, the junction contained 8 bases not matched to a gene. Germline CDR1 is SGHRS and CDR2 is YFSETQ. Study results and caveats: Compared with clonotypes that all four donors shared, non-shared clonotypes had lower generation probabilities. A few donors had around 5% of their naive CD4 clonotypes in common.

The method was immunoSEQ multiplex PCR; TCRdb's version includes in-frame clones alone and lacks a portion of them. The sample shows a few hundred thousand clones, about 97% of them seen only once. The chain links TRBV5-1 to TRBJ2-2; TRBD1 aligns across 7 bases. The sequencing input was naive CD4+ T cells sorted from blood. Documented subset: CD45RA+ positively selected. The TCR originated in a woman aged 30 to 39 in good health. CDR3 nucleotide sequence: TGCGCCAGCAGCTTCGAGACAGGGTTAGGCACCGGGGAGCTGTTTTTT. This translates into CASSFETGLGTGELFF.